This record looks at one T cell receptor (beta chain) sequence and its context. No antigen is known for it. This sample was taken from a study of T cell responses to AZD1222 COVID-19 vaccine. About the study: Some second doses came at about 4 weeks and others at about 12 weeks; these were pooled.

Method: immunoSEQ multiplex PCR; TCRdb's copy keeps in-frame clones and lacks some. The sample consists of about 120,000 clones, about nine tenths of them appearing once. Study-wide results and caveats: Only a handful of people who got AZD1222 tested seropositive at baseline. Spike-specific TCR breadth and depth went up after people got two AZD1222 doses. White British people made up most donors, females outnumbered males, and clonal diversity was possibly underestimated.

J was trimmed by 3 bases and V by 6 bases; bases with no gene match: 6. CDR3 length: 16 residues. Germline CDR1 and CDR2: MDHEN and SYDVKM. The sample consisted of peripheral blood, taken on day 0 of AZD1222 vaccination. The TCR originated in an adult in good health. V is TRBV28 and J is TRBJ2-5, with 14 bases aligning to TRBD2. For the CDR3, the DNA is TGTGCCAGCAGCCCTGGACTAGCGGGGGGCAAAGAGACCCAGTACTTC. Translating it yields CASSPGLAGGKETQYF.